The 17 T cell receptor beta chains below were found in one sample sequenced in a study of blood T cell repertoires in COVID-19. Sequencing was performed with immunoSEQ multiplex PCR; in TCRdb, only in-frame clones are kept and a portion is missing. This sample has approximately 130,000 clones, with roughly 80% found just once. The specimen sequenced was peripheral blood. These receptors were obtained from a human donor in a cohort sampled during active COVID-19.

The DNA of the CDR3 is TGTGCCAGCAGCTTTCGACAGCCGGCGGAGACCCAGTACTTC. Translating it yields CASSFRQPAETQYF. J is TRBJ2-5 and V is TRBV5-5, with D possibly matching TRBD1 (5 bases). V lost 2 bases and J 5 bases, leaving 13 bases between the germline ends. Germline V CDR1 and CDR2: SGHKS, YYEKEE (reference sequence). The CDR3 totals 14 residues.

This clone was recorded at least ten times. This sequence joins TRBV21-1 and TRBJ2-7; the table calls TRBD2, which could not be checked here. TRBV21-1 is a pseudogene segment. This CDR3 region has 15 residues. The CDR3 here is CASRPTKRGTYEQYF. CDR3 DNA sequence: TGTGCCAGCAGACCCACGAAGCGGGGGACCTACGAGCAGTACTTC.

CDR3 protein: CASERFSYNEQFF. The CDR3 nucleotides are TGTGCCAGCGAGAGATTCTCCTACAATGAGCAGTTCTTC. The rearrangement joins TRBV2 to TRBJ2-1, with D uncertain. The CDR3 is 13 amino acids. Trimming removed 8 bases at V and 0 bases at J, with 8 bases between. Germline V CDR1 and CDR2: SNHLY, FYNNEI.

The gene calls are TRBV7-9 and TRBJ1-4; D unclear. The CDR3 extends over 15 amino acids. Germline V gene data show CDR1 as SEHNR and CDR2 as FQNEAQ (reference sequence). V was shortened by 3 bases and J by 7 bases, with 15 bases between the two germline ends. The CDR3 is CASSFQDPGGEKLFF. The CDR3 coding sequence is TGTGCCAGCAGCTTTCAAGACCCGGGTGGTGAAAAACTGTTTTTT.

The chain links TRBV24-1 to TRBJ1-1, with 7 nucleotides matching TRBD1. The length of the CDR3 is 15 residues. The V segment lost 5 bases and the J segment 0 bases; nucleotides outside the gene matches: 5. The germline V gene encodes CDR1 KGHDR and CDR2 SFDVKD. Here the CDR3 reads CATSGGGGMNTEAFF. In nucleotides, the CDR3 is TGTGCCACCAGTGGAGGGGGCGGGATGAACACTGAAGCTTTCTTT.

The count of this clone is one. The rearrangement joins TRBV11-2 to TRBJ2-1; D is perhaps TRBD2 (5 bases). Trimming took off 6 bases at V and 1 base at J, with 22 bases between the two ends. This CDR3 region has 18 residues. Germline CDR1 and CDR2: SGHAT and FQNNGV. The CDR3 protein is CASRHRPTDEGSYNEQFF. CDR3 in DNA: TGTGCCAGCAGACACCGTCCGACGGACGAGGGATCCTACAATGAGCAGTTCTTC.

This chain uses TRBV3-1 (or the pseudogene TRBV3-2) with TRBJ1-2; 7 nucleotides line up with TRBD1. The germline CDR1 and CDR2 sequences are LGHDT and YNNKEL (reference sequence). This CDR3 has 15 residues. Unmatched junction bases numbered 6, after V lost 3 bases and J lost 2 bases. The CDR3 sequence is CASSQVAGGNYGYTF. In nucleotides, the CDR3 is TGTGCCAGCAGCCAGGTTGCAGGGGGAAACTATGGCTACACCTTC.

The chain recombines TRBV5-5 with TRBJ1-6, with 8 bases fitting TRBD1. CDR1 and CDR2 (germline): SGHKS, YYEKEE (reference sequence). The CDR3 has 15 residues. The V segment lost 4 bases and the J segment 5 bases; nucleotides outside the gene matches: 5. CDR3 loop: CASSPGQGHNSPLHF. The CDR3 coding sequence is TGTGCCAGCAGCCCCGGACAGGGACATAATTCACCCCTCCACTTT.

The CDR3 DNA follows: TGTGCCAGCAGTTTCCCGGGGGAGATGTTCTACAATGAGCAGTTCTTC. Encoded protein: CASSFPGEMFYNEQFF. The chain couples TRBV6-2 or TRBV6-3 to TRBJ2-1; TRBD2 might be the D (6 bases). CDR3 size: 16 residues. Germline CDR1 is MNHEY and CDR2 is SVGEGT. V lost 4 bases, J lost 3 bases, and 16 bases lay in between.

This clone has just a few counts. J is TRBJ1-3 and V is TRBV18; D is ambiguous. This CDR3 comprises 16 residues. With 0 bases removed from V and 0 bases from J, the gap between germline ends came to 9 bases. The germline CDR1 and CDR2 sequences are KGHSH and LQKENI. The CDR3 reads CASSPPTGDSGNTIYF. The CDR3, as DNA: TGTGCCAGCTCACCACCAACGGGAGACTCTGGAAACACCATATATTTT.

This clone turned up a few times. The chain couples TRBV7-9 to TRBJ1-5; perhaps TRBD1 as D (5 bases). The germline V gene encodes CDR1 SEHNR and CDR2 FQNEAQ (reference sequence). The CDR3 is 17 residues long. V was cut by 1 base and J by 0 bases, with 13 bases left in between. The CDR3 nucleotides read TGTGCCAGCAGCTTAGGGACAAACTCCTATAGCAATCAGCCCCAGCATTTT. Translated: CASSLGTNSYSNQPQHF.

This clone is a singleton in its sample. The rearrangement joins TRBV5-1 to TRBJ2-7; 8 bases fit TRBD1. Germline CDR1 and CDR2: SGHRS and YFSETQ. Losses at the gene ends were 0 bases for V and 0 bases for J; bases not matched to a gene: 2. This CDR3 has 15 amino acids. This chain's CDR3 is CASSLGQGASYEQYF. CDR3 DNA sequence: TGCGCCAGCAGCTTGGGGCAGGGGGCCTCCTACGAGCAGTACTTC.

The chain combines TRBV5-4 with TRBJ2-1; 9 bases align to TRBD2. Germline CDR1 reads SGHNT; CDR2 reads YYREEE (reference sequence). Trimming at V came to 4 bases and at J to 6 bases, leaving 11 bases not matched to a gene. There are 16 residues in the CDR3. As DNA, the CDR3 is TGTGCCAGCAGCCCGGAGGTCGGCGGGGGGGCCAATGAGCAGTTCTTC. Its protein is CASSPEVGGGANEQFF.

This clone was recorded once. The chain joins TRBV18 to TRBJ2-3; D may be TRBD2 (6 bases). V lost 3 bases, J lost 7 bases, and 8 bases lay in between. Looked up from germline, CDR1 is KGHSH and CDR2 is LQKENI. The CDR3 has 12 amino acids. CDR3 coding DNA: TGTGCCAGCTCACCGGAGGGGTATACGCAGTATTTT. This gives the protein CASSPEGYTQYF.

A single count supports this clone. This chain links TRBV7-8 with TRBJ2-1, with 10 bases aligning to TRBD2. Germline-derived CDR1 and CDR2 are SGHVS and FQNEAQ. The CDR3 covers 16 residues. Germline trimming cut 1 base from V and 10 bases from J; bases unmatched to any gene: 10. CDR3 sequence: CASSLGSGGGFLEQFF. The DNA for the CDR3 is TGTGCCAGCAGCTTAGGAAGCGGGGGGGGCTTTTTGGAGCAGTTCTTC.

The chain combines TRBV11-2 with TRBJ1-4, with a tentative D call TRBD1 (5 bases). Germline loops: CDR1 SGHAT, CDR2 FQNNGV. V shed 5 bases and J shed 8 bases, with 18 bases lying between them. CDR3 length equals 15 residues. CDR3 DNA sequence: TGTGCCAGCAGCGCCCGATCAGGCAGGGCCGAAAAACTGTTTTTT. Translation gives CASSARSGRAEKLFF.

The rearrangement uses TRBV6-5 and TRBJ2-1; 11 bases align to TRBD2. Germline trimming cut 6 bases from V and 7 bases from J; bases unmatched to any gene: 8. This CDR3 has 15 amino acids. Germline V gene data show CDR1 as MNHEY and CDR2 as SVGAGI. DNA of the CDR3: TGTGCCAGCAGGGGGCTAGCGGGGGGCTCAAATGAGCAGTTCTTC. Translation gives CASRGLAGGSNEQFF.